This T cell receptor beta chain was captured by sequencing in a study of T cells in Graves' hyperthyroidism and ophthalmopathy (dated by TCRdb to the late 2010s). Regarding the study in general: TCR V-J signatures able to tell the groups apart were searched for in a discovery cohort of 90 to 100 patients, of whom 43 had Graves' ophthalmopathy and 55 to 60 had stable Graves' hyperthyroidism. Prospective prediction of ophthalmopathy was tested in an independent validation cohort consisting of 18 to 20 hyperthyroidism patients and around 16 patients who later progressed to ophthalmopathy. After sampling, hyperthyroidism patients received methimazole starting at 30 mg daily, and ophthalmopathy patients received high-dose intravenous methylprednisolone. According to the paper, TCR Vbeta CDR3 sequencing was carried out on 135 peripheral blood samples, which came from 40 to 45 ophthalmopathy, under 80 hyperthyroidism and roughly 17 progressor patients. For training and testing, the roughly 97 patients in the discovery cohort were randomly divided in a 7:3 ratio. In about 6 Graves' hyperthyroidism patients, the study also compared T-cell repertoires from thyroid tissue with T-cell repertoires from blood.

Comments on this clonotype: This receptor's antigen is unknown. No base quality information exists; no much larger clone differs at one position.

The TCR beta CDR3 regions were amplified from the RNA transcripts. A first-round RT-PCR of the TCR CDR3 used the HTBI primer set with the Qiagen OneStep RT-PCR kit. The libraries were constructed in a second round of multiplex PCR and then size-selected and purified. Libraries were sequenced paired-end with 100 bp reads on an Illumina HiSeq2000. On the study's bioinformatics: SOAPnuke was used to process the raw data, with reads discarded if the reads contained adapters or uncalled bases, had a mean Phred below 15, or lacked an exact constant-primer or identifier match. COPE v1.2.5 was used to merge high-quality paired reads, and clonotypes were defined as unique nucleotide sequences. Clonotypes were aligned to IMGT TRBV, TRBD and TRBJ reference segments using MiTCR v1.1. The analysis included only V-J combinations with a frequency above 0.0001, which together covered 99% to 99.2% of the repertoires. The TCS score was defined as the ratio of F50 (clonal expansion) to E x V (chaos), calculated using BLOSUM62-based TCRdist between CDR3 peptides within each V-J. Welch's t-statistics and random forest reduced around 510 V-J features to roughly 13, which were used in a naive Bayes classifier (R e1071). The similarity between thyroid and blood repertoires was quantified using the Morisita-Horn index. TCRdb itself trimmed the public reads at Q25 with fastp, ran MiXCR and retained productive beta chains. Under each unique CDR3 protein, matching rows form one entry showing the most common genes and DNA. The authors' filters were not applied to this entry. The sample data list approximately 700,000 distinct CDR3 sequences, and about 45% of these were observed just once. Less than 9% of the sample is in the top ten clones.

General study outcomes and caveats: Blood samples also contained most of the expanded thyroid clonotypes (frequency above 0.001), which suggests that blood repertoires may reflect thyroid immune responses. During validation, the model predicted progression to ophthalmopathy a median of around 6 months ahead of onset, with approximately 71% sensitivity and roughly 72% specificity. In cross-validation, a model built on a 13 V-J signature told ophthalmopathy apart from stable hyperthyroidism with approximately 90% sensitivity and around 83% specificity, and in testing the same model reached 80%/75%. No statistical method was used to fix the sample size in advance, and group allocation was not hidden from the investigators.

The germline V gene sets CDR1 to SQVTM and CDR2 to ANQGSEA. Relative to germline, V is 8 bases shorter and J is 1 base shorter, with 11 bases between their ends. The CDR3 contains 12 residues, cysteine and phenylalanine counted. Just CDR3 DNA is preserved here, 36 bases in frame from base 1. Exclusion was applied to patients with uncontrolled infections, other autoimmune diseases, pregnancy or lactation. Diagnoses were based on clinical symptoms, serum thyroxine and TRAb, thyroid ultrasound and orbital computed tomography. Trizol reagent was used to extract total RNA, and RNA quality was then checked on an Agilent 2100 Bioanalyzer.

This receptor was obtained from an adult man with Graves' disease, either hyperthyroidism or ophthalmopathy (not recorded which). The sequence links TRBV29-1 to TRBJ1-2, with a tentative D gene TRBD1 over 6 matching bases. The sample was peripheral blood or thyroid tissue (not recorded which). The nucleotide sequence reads TGCAGCACTACAGGGAATAACTATGGCTACACCTTC. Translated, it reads CSTTGNNYGYTF. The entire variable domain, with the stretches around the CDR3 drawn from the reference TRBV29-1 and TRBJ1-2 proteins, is SAVISQKPSRDICQRGTSLTIQCQVDSQVTMMFWYRQQPGQSLTLIATANQGSEATYESGFVIDKFPISRPNLTFSTLTVSNMSPEDSSIYLCSTTGNNYGYTFGSGTRLTVV.